The next 6 T cell receptor beta chains were all read from a single sample in a study of T cell changes during pregnancy in multiple sclerosis. Method: immunoSEQ multiplex PCR; TCRdb's copy keeps in-frame clones and lacks some. The table records approximately 40,000 clones, about nine tenths of them present only once. Source: CD4+ T cells from peripheral blood mononuclear cells, taken before pregnancy. These receptors were taken from a female donor with multiple sclerosis, enrolled in a pregnancy study.

In nucleotides, the CDR3 is TGTGCCAGCAGCTCCGGGACAGGGGGCGACTATGGCTACACCTTC. Protein product: CASSSGTGGDYGYTF. This chain links TRBV5-5 with TRBJ1-2; 12 bases align to TRBD1. CDR1 is SGHKS, CDR2 YYEKEE, per germline (reference sequence). V shed 3 bases and J 3 bases; nucleotides not matched to a gene: 3. This CDR3 comprises 15 residues.

CDR3 sequence (DNA): TGCGCCAGCAGCAACTCGGACAGGGGGCGAGAGACCCAGTACTTC. This gives the protein CASSNSDRGRETQYF. The chain has TRBV5-1 and TRBJ2-5, with 11 bases that match TRBD1. With V trimmed by 4 bases and J by 4 bases, 6 bases remained unmatched. The germline V gene encodes CDR1 SGHRS and CDR2 YFSETQ. The CDR3 totals 15 residues.

As regards this clone: A read error may produce the germline difference seen at one junction end. The chain recombines TRBV14 with TRBJ2-1, with D possibly TRBD2 on 5 matching bases. From germline, CDR1 is SGHDN and CDR2 FVKESK. The CDR3 runs 13 residues. CDR3 DNA sequence: TGTGCCAGCAGTGGAGGCCTATACAACGAGCAGTTCTTC. Residues: CASSGGLYNEQFF.

This clone turned up a few times. V gene TRBV19 combines with J gene TRBJ2-3, with D maybe TRBD2 (7 bases). The germline CDR1 and CDR2 sequences are LNHDA and SQIVND (reference sequence). CDR3 length equals 15 residues. V was cut by 4 bases and J by 1 base, with 12 bases left in between. The CDR3 is CASSRGAGGTDTQYF. As DNA, the CDR3 is TGTGCCAGTAGTAGGGGGGCGGGGGGCACAGATACGCAGTATTTT.

The rearrangement joins TRBV19 to TRBJ1-2; 9 bases agree with TRBD1. Germline loops: CDR1 LNHDA, CDR2 SQIVND (reference sequence). This CDR3 spans 15 amino acids. V dropped 8 bases and J dropped 1; count of bases not matched to a gene: 8. The CDR3 DNA reads as TGTGCCAGTCGGACAGGGGCGTTACTTAACTATGGCTACACCTTC. As protein: CASRTGALLNYGYTF.

The chain joins TRBV19 to TRBJ2-7; TRBD1 agrees at 7 bases. Trimming at V came to 2 bases and at J to 7 bases, leaving 5 bases not matched to a gene. The V gene's germline CDR1 is LNHDA and CDR2 SQIVND (reference sequence). This CDR3 has 13 residues. The CDR3 protein is CASSINRGQEQYF. In nucleotides, the CDR3 is TGTGCCAGTAGTATAAACAGGGGTCAGGAGCAGTACTTC.